This T cell receptor (beta chain) is from a study of blood T cell repertoires in COVID-19 (dated by TCRdb to 2018 to 2020). As for the study more broadly: The collaborator samples originated in the United States, Italy and Spain and spanned the acute and convalescent phases of COVID-19. The prospective study material was composed of cDNA or gDNA derived from T cells, B-cell-depleted T cells, or PBMCs. Where available, HLA class I and class II types were taken from metadata supplied by the sample provider and were not determined by assay-based typing. A de-identified subject ID, COVID-19 status, age in years and sex were almost always included in the sample metadata. The repertoires were made available in a free public database intended to serve as a resource for research on the immune response to SARS-CoV-2. Subjects who had been exposed to COVID-19, were actively infected with it, or had recovered from it provided the deeply sampled blood TCRbeta repertoires that made up the dataset. The samples were drawn from the first 160 participants of the ongoing ImmuneRACE study and from 950 to 1,500 subjects provided by 6 global collaborators.

The immunoSEQ Assay, a bias-controlled multiplex PCR, was used to amplify TCRbeta CDR3 regions from genomic DNA. The authors' pipeline ran thus. The number of nucleated cells in each sample was estimated by amplification of reference gene primers within the assay. To quantify the absolute abundance of each unique TCRbeta CDR3 rearrangement, sequence reads were collapsed and filtered. For each sample, productive Simpson clonality was calculated as the square root of Simpson's diversity index across productive rearrangements. TCRdb provides this immuneACCESS table in a form limited to in-frame rearrangements. Some clones are lacking; in checked studies, under half of them reflect an unresolved V gene, and why the rest are absent is not known. V and J calls and clone size are copied from that table; D and trimming were computed from the DNA. The sample includes 180,000 or so clones, with around four fifths observed a single time. In total, the top ten clones hold approximately 2.9% of the sample.

Collaborating institutions collected whole blood in K2EDTA tubes following their own protocols. For TCRbeta analysis, collaborators shipped samples as frozen whole blood, isolated PBMCs, or DNA extracted from either of those sample types. For this clone: Its antigen is still unknown. Base quality data are lacking; no much larger clone is found one base away.

Study-wide findings and limitations: The amount of clinical and demographic metadata varied by source and participant and was provided uncurated.

The CDR3, from cysteine to phenylalanine, totals 14 residues. The only DNA kept is the CDR3, 42 bases in frame from the first base. Trimming at the junction amounts to 3 bases on V and 5 bases on J, and the germline ends lie 8 bases apart. For CDR1 and CDR2, the germline V gene (reference sequence) lists LNHDA and SQIVND. The source material was peripheral blood. The clonotype was recovered from a woman older than 75 with active or convalescent COVID-19. Recombination connected TRBV19 to TRBJ1-6; the D gene lacks a confident call. The CDR3 region: CASSIWADNSPLHF. In nucleotides, the sequence is TGTGCCAGTAGTATCTGGGCCGATAATTCACCCCTCCACTTT.